This T cell receptor beta chain was captured in a study of cytotoxic CD8 clonotypes in ibrutinib-treated CLL. Study-level background: There were 11 relapsed/refractory patients and around 15 treatment-naive patients, and some 18 were IGHV unmutated.

The protocol was immunoSEQ multiplex PCR, while the TCRdb copy is restricted to in-frame clones and leaves out a portion. The repertoire holds fewer than 400,000 clones, with about 64% as singletons. Source: PBMCs, taken after 36 months of ibrutinib treatment. This TCR derives from a human donor with chronic lymphocytic leukemia.

The CDR3, as DNA: TGCGCCAGCAGCCAAGATCTCGGCTTCCGCCACGAGCAGTACTTC. Translated, it gives CASSQDLGFRHEQYF. The J gene is TRBJ2-7, the V gene TRBV4-3; no clear D. The CDR3 covers 15 residues. CDR1 and CDR2 (germline): LGHNA, YSLEER. The V and J ends lost 0 bases and 5 bases respectively, with 14 bases between them.